A single sample is the source of the 25 T cell receptor beta chains below, sequenced in a study of blood T cell repertoires in COVID-19. Clones were read by immunoSEQ multiplex PCR, and TCRdb kept only the in-frame ones, dropping some. The sample lists some 140,000 clones, around 85% occurring once. The source material was peripheral blood. The receptors come from a man aged 55 to 70 with COVID-19, enrolled during active disease.

This clone occurred a few times. The gene calls are TRBV6-5 and TRBJ1-2; 7 bases are shared with TRBD1. There are 15 residues in the CDR3. The V gene's germline CDR1 is MNHEY and CDR2 SVGAGI. Losses at the gene ends were 6 bases for V and 6 bases for J; bases not matched to a gene: 13. CDR3 coding DNA: TGTGCCAGCAGCAGGAGGACCGGGACAGCTAATGGCTACACCTTC. The encoded protein is CASSRRTGTANGYTF.

This clone has just a few counts. The J gene is TRBJ2-7, the V gene TRBV6-5; TRBD1 agrees at 8 bases. CDR1 is MNHEY and CDR2 is SVGAGI in the germline V gene. J lost 3 bases, V lost 8 bases, and 6 bases had no gene match. There are 13 residues in the CDR3. This chain's CDR3 is CASGQGELYEQYF. The CDR3 DNA follows: TGTGCCAGCGGACAGGGAGAACTCTACGAGCAGTACTTC.

The rearrangement uses TRBV28 and TRBJ1-2; no reliable D call. The length of the CDR3 is 15 residues. Germline CDR1 and CDR2: MDHEN and SYDVKM. The germline V and J ends were trimmed by 11 bases and 0 bases, with 19 bases remaining between them. CDR3 loop: CASQPRGTANYGYTF. In nucleotides, the CDR3 is TGTGCCTCTCAGCCCCGGGGTACAGCTAACTATGGCTACACCTTC.

This chain links TRBV11-2 with TRBJ1-4; the D gene is possibly TRBD1 (6 bases). CDR1 and CDR2 from the germline V gene are SGHAT and FQNNGV. The CDR3 sequence is 15 residues long. V was clipped by 5 bases and J by 0 bases, with 10 bases between them. DNA for the CDR3: TGTGCCAGCAGCCAGGGGAGTTCAACTAATGAAAAACTGTTTTTT. Its translation: CASSQGSSTNEKLFF. Full variable domain (rest looked up from reference TRBV11-2 and TRBJ1-4): EAGVAQSPRYKIIEKRQSVAFWCNPISGHATLYWYQQILGQGPKLLIQFQNNGVVDDSQLPKDRFSAERLKGVDSTLKIQPAKLEDSAVYLCASSQGSSTNEKLFFGSGTQLSVL.

This rearrangement joins TRBV11-3 to TRBJ1-1, with D maybe TRBD1 (6 bases). With 8 bases removed from V and 4 bases from J, the gap between germline ends came to 14 bases. This CDR3 contains 13 residues. From germline, CDR1 is SGHNT and CDR2 YENEEA. The CDR3 nucleotides are TGTGCCAGCCGTGGGGTAGGGGGCACTGAAGCTTTCTTT. Encoded protein: CASRGVGGTEAFF. Supplemented by reference TRBV11-3 and TRBJ1-1, the full variable domain reads EAGVVQSPRYKIIEKKQPVAFWCNPISGHNTLYWYLQNLGQGPELLIRYENEEAVDDSQLPKDRFSAERLKGVDSTLKIQPAELGDSAVYLCASRGVGGTEAFFGQGTRLTVV.

This clone was detected only a few times. The chain links TRBV7-2 to TRBJ2-7; D not certain. CDR1 and CDR2 (germline): SGHTA, FQGNSA. CDR3 length: 14 amino acids. Trimming left V 1 base short and J 2 bases short, with 9 bases between. CDR3 sequence: CASSLGLVAYEQYF. For the CDR3, the DNA is TGTGCCAGCAGCTTAGGCCTAGTGGCCTACGAGCAGTACTTC.

The V gene is TRBV5-1, the J gene TRBJ1-2, with 7 nucleotides matching TRBD1. The V gene's germline CDR1 is SGHRS and CDR2 YFSETQ. The length of the CDR3 is 14 residues. Trimming cost V 0 bases and J 2 bases; bases outside gene matches: 1. The CDR3 sequence is CASSLGGQNYGYTF. CDR3 bases: TGCGCCAGCAGCTTGGGGGGACAGAACTATGGCTACACCTTC.

The V gene is TRBV7-2, the J gene TRBJ1-2; 8 bases map to TRBD1. Trimming at V came to 5 bases and at J to 7 bases, leaving 15 bases not matched to a gene. CDR3 size: 16 residues. The germline gives CDR1 SGHTA, CDR2 FQGNSA. In DNA form, the CDR3 reads TGTGCCAGCAGCGCCAGGACAGGGCCCCAACTGTTTGGCTACACCTTC. Translation: CASSARTGPQLFGYTF.

The genes are TRBV7-2 and TRBJ1-5, with TRBD1 as a possible D gene (6 bases). The V end lost 4 bases, the J end lost 4 bases, and 8 bases lay between the germline ends. The CDR3 has 13 amino acids. CDR1 is SGHTA, CDR2 FQGNSA, per germline. The CDR3 is CASSWTENQPQHF. CDR3 in DNA: TGTGCCAGCAGCTGGACAGAAAATCAGCCCCAGCATTTT.

Turning to this clone: The junction departs from germline at one end; a sequencing error may be responsible. The V call is TRBV3-1 (or the pseudogene TRBV3-2), the J call TRBJ1-2; possible D gene TRBD1, 5 bases. Germline V gives CDR1 LGHDT, CDR2 YNNKEL (reference sequence). CDR3 length: 12 residues. CDR3 protein: CASSQEGRGGNF. CDR3 sequence (DNA): TGTGCCAGCAGCCAAGAGGGACGCGGCGGGAACTTC.

The chain uses TRBV18 and TRBJ2-4, with 7 bases that match TRBD1. Germline loops: CDR1 KGHSH, CDR2 LQKENI. Trimming removed 9 bases from V and 9 bases from J; junction bases left unmatched: 11. This CDR3 has 13 residues. The CDR3 spells CASSTGNPSIQYF. Written as DNA, the CDR3 is TGTGCCAGTTCGACAGGGAACCCTAGCATTCAGTACTTC.

The rearrangement links TRBV19 to TRBJ1-1, with TRBD1 matching 9 bases. This CDR3 contains 17 residues. Germline-derived CDR1 and CDR2 are LNHDA and SQIVND (reference sequence). V lost 2 bases, J lost 1 base, and 8 bases stayed unmatched. The CDR3 is CASSIRTGGRGNTEAFF. CDR3 in DNA: TGTGCCAGTAGTATAAGAACAGGGGGCCGGGGGAACACTGAAGCTTTCTTT.

The chain couples TRBV5-1 to TRBJ2-6; TRBD1 aligns across 7 bases. The trim removed 4 bases at V and 2 bases at J, leaving 3 bases unmatched. Germline V gene sequence: CDR1 SGHRS, CDR2 YFSETQ. The CDR3 has 15 residues. CDR3 protein: CASSLTGAGANVLTF. Here the CDR3 DNA reads TGCGCCAGCAGCCTCACAGGGGCTGGGGCCAACGTCCTGACTTTC.

This clone has just a few counts. The chain couples TRBV29-1 to TRBJ1-2, with D tentatively TRBD1 (6 bases). The germline V gene encodes CDR1 SQVTM and CDR2 ANQGSEA. V lost 1 base and J 6 bases, leaving 12 bases between the germline ends. The CDR3 runs to 13 residues. CDR3 residues: CSVEGAGANGYTF. CDR3 in DNA: TGCAGCGTTGAAGGCGCAGGGGCAAATGGCTACACCTTC.

CDR3 sequence reads: CASSPPRTGINEKLFF. The CDR3 DNA sequence: TGTGCCAGCTCACCACCGCGGACAGGGATTAATGAAAAACTGTTTTTT. This chain links TRBV18 with TRBJ1-4; 8 bases match TRBD1. The trim removed 0 bases at V and 4 bases at J, leaving 4 bases unmatched. The CDR3 is 16 residues long. Germline-derived CDR1 and CDR2 are KGHSH and LQKENI.

V and J are TRBV7-2 and TRBJ2-4; 10 bases agree with TRBD1. Germline V CDR1 and CDR2: SGHTA, FQGNSA. The junction had 12 bases not matched to a gene; V was cut back by 5 bases and J by 8 bases. This CDR3 is 16 amino acids long. CDR3 amino acids: CASSPGIRDRGHIQYF. The CDR3 region has the DNA TGTGCCAGCAGCCCCGGGATCCGGGACAGGGGCCACATTCAGTACTTC. The variable domain in full, with the rest retrieved from reference TRBV7-2 and TRBJ2-4, is GAGVSQSPSNKVTEKGKDVELRCDPISGHTALYWYRQSLGQGLEFLIYFQGNSAPDKSGLPSDRFSAERTGGSVSTLTIQRTQQEDSAVYLCASSPGIRDRGHIQYFGAGTRLSVL.

This rearrangement joins TRBV7-2 to TRBJ2-2; 9 positions agree with TRBD2. The CDR3 has 16 amino acids. The V gene end was trimmed by 2 bases and the J gene end by 1 base; junction bases not matched to a gene: 2. Germline V gives CDR1 SGHTA, CDR2 FQGNSA. CDR3 nucleotides: TGTGCCAGCAGCTTACGAGCGGGGGGGAACACCGGGGAGCTGTTTTTT. This gives the protein CASSLRAGGNTGELFF.

This clone was observed a single time. V usage is TRBV6-5 and J usage is TRBJ2-3; D possibly corresponds to TRBD2 (6 bases). This CDR3 is 15 amino acids long. The V and J ends lost 2 bases and 3 bases respectively, with 12 bases between them. CDR1 MNHEY and CDR2 SVGAGI come from the germline V gene. The CDR3 reads CASSYRASATDTQYF. CDR3 bases: TGTGCCAGCAGTTACCGGGCTAGCGCTACAGATACGCAGTATTTT.

J is TRBJ2-5 and V is TRBV30, with 9 bases that match TRBD2. The CDR3 is 13 residues long. Germline V gives CDR1 GTSNPN, CDR2 SVGIG (reference sequence). V dropped 4 bases and J dropped 3; count of bases not matched to a gene: 3. The CDR3 DNA is TGTGCCTGGAAAATAGCGGGAGAAGAGACCCAGTACTTC. Its translation: CAWKIAGEETQYF. Full variable domain (remainder filled in from reference TRBV30 and TRBJ2-5): SQTIHQWPATLVQPVGSPLSLECTVEGTSNPNLYWYRQAAGRGLQLLFYSVGIGQISSEVPQNLSASRPQDRQFILSSKKLLLSDSGFYLCAWKIAGEETQYFGPGTRLLVL.

CDR3 bases: TGTGCCAGCAGACAACGTCCGGGACTAGCGGTCGCAGATACGCAGTATTTT. Its translation: CASRQRPGLAVADTQYF. The V call is TRBV7-9, the J call TRBJ2-3; 11 nucleotides line up with TRBD2. Unmatched junction bases numbered 12, after V lost 6 bases and J lost 4 bases. The germline V gene has CDR1 SEHNR and CDR2 FQNEAQ (reference sequence). CDR3 length: 17 amino acids.

This clone was seen a single time. The genes are TRBV7-2 and TRBJ2-7; D may be TRBD1 (6 bases). This CDR3 has 15 residues. The V gene's germline CDR1 is SGHTA and CDR2 FQGNSA. The V end lost 6 bases, the J end lost 1 base, and 16 bases lay between the germline ends. CDR3 nucleotide sequence: TGTGCCAGCAGTTTATGGACAGACCCTTCCTACGAGCAGTACTTC. It specifies CASSLWTDPSYEQYF.

The chain combines TRBV6-5 with TRBJ2-3, with 7 nucleotides matching TRBD2. Germline trimming cut 3 bases from V and 1 base from J; bases unmatched to any gene: 4. The length of the CDR3 is 15 residues. Germline values: CDR1 MNHEY, CDR2 SVGAGI. Written as DNA, the CDR3 is TGTGCCAGCAGTTATGTTAGCGGGCGCACAGATACGCAGTATTTT. This sequence encodes CASSYVSGRTDTQYF.

The V gene is TRBV9, the J gene TRBJ2-1; 14 positions agree with TRBD2. Trimming cost V 3 bases and J 0 bases; bases outside gene matches: 8. The CDR3 length is 19 residues. Germline lookup yields CDR1 SGDLS and CDR2 YYNGEE. The CDR3 DNA reads TGTGCCAGCAGCGCCGGGACTAGCGGGGGCCGGAGCTCCTACAATGAGCAGTTCTTC. It translates to CASSAGTSGGRSSYNEQFF.

The V and J genes are TRBV9 and TRBJ1-1; D remains unclear. Germline CDR1 and CDR2: SGDLS and YYNGEE. The CDR3 is 12 amino acids. Trimming removed 3 bases from V and 7 bases from J, with 10 bases in between. The CDR3 loop is CASSAIGIEAFF. The DNA for the CDR3 is TGTGCCAGCAGCGCGATCGGGATTGAAGCTTTCTTT.

V usage is TRBV7-2 and J usage is TRBJ2-1, with a tentative D call TRBD1 (6 bases). V was trimmed by 1 base and J by 4 bases, leaving 14 bases between them. Germline V lookup: CDR1 SGHTA, CDR2 FQGNSA. The CDR3 has 16 residues. This CDR3 is CASSLESGTLYNEQFF. In DNA form, the CDR3 reads TGTGCCAGCAGCTTAGAATCCGGGACATTATACAATGAGCAGTTCTTC.